A selection of T cell receptor beta chains follows, all from one sample in a study of radiotherapy plus CTLA-4 blockade in lung cancer. Produced via immunoSEQ multiplex PCR; TCRdb's table is partial and in-frame only. The sample records 90,000 to 130,000 clones, 81% being singletons. The sample was peripheral blood, taken from a patient treated with radiotherapy plus ipilimumab. These receptors originate from a human donor with non-small cell lung cancer that progressed on radiotherapy plus ipilimumab. Some clones in this sample may be carry-over from other donors' samples. Both conserved end residues are part of each CDR3. The order of the fields is clone size, D gene, V gene, J gene, CDR3 DNA, CDR3 protein. The D gene is left open where the match is weak. For some rows the clone size is stated as once, few or many, or as a class when expanded; others skip it.

>once|TRBD2|TRBV7-2|TRBJ2-7
TGTGCCAGCAGCAAGGGACTAGCGGGGAGGAACTACGAGCAGTACTTC
CASSKGLAGRNYEQYF
>.|TRBD1|TRBV5-1|TRBJ2-5
TGCGCCAGCAGCTCCACAGGGGGCCGCGAGACCCAGTACTTC
CASSSTGGRETQYF
>.|TRBD1|TRBV2|TRBJ2-5
TGTGCCAGCAGTAGACAGGGGGCGCAGGGAGAGACCCAGTACTTC
CASSRQGAQGETQYF
>.|TRBD1|TRBV19|TRBJ1-2
TGTGCCAGTAACCATAATACGGACAGGGGAAGGGGTGGCTACACCTTC
CASNHNTDRGRGGYTF
>.|TRBD1|TRBV5-6|TRBJ1-1
TGTGCCAGCAGCTTGGGGAGGGGGCGACTCACTGAAGCTTTCTTT
CASSLGRGRLTEAFF
>once|.|TRBV2|TRBJ1-2
TGTGCCAGCAGTGTAACATTTGGGACGAACTATGGCTACACCTTC
CASSVTFGTNYGYTF
>.|.|TRBV7-7|TRBJ2-3
TGTGCTAGCAGCCAAAATCTCAGGGGGACTAGCACAGATACGCAGTATTTT
CASSQNLRGTSTDTQYF
>.|TRBD1|TRBV7-7|TRBJ2-5
TGTGCTAGCAGCTTAGAGGGACAGGGTACGGGGGTGGCCCAGTACTTC
CASSLEGQGTGVAQYF
>.|.|TRBV7-2|TRBJ1-1
TGTGCCAGCAGTTTCCCGGGACATGGTAGAGAAGCTTTCTTT
CASSFPGHGREAFF
>.|TRBD2|TRBV27|TRBJ2-5
TGTGCCAGCAGTTTATCGAAGGCCGGGGGGGGTGAGGAGACCCAGTACTTC
CASSLSKAGGGEETQYF
>.|.|TRBV4-3|TRBJ2-2
TGCGCCAGCAGCCCGAATTCCGCGGGCACCGGGGAGCTGTTTTTT
CASSPNSAGTGELFF
>.|TRBD2|TRBV4-2|TRBJ2-1
TGTGCCAGCAGCCAAGAAAAACTAGCGGGGGGACCTTACAATGAGCAGTTCTTC
CASSQEKLAGGPYNEQFF
>.|.|TRBV6-6|TRBJ1-5
TGTGCCAGCAGTTTGATGGACAGAAGTAATCAGCCCCAGCATTTT
CASSLMDRSNQPQHF
>.|.|TRBV4-2|TRBJ1-3
TGTGCCAGCAGCCAAGACCCGGGGGGGACGAGAAACACCATATATTTT
CASSQDPGGTRNTIYF
>.|.|TRBV21-1|TRBJ2-7
TGTGCCAGCAGCAAATGGACAGGGGAAACCTACGAGCAGTACTTC
CASSKWTGETYEQYF
>.|.|TRBV20-1|TRBJ2-5
TGCAGTGTGGACTCTGAAGAGACCCAGTACTTC
CSVDSEETQYF
>.|.|TRBV5-1|TRBJ1-6
TGCGCCAGCAGCCGAGAGGGCTCCTATAATTCACCCCTCCACTTT
CASSREGSYNSPLHF
>.|.|TRBV15|TRBJ2-1
TGTGCCACCAGCGAAGACAGAAGCTCCTACAATGAGCAGTTCTTC
CATSEDRSSYNEQFF
>.|.|TRBV7-8|TRBJ1-2
TGTGCCAGCAGCCCAGGGCGGGGGTTGTATAACTATGGCTACACCTTC
CASSPGRGLYNYGYTF
>.|TRBD2|TRBV14|TRBJ2-1
TGTGCCAGCAGCCAAGAAGGAGGACTAGCGGGGTACTTAGGTGTCGATGAGCAGTTCTTC
CASSQEGGLAGYLGVDEQFF
>.|.|TRBV7-2|TRBJ1-5
TGTGCCAGCAGCGACACGACAGGTTTTCAGCCCCAGCATTTT
CASSDTTGFQPQHF
>.|.|TRBV29-1|TRBJ2-3
TGCAGCGTTGAGCCAACAGGGTCCAATACGCAGTATTTT
CSVEPTGSNTQYF
>few|.|TRBV7-9|TRBJ2-5
TGTGCCAGCAGCTTAGCAGGGGGGGAGACCCAGTACTTC
CASSLAGGETQYF
>.|TRBD2|TRBV7-2|TRBJ2-1
TGTGCCAGCAGCCCCCTGGGACTAGCGGGGGATAATGAGCAGTTCTTC
CASSPLGLAGDNEQFF
>.|TRBD1|TRBV11-1|TRBJ2-2
TGTGCCAGCAGCAGACAGGGGACAAACACCGGGGAGCTGTTTTTT
CASSRQGTNTGELFF
>once|.|TRBV7-2|TRBJ2-7
TGTGCCAGCAGCTTATTTGCGGGGCGACTCTCCTACGAGCAGTACTTC
CASSLFAGRLSYEQYF
>.|TRBD1|TRBV2|TRBJ2-5
TGTGCCAGCAGCGACAGGGGTGTAGAGACCCAGTACTTC
CASSDRGVETQYF
>once|TRBD1|TRBV19|TRBJ2-7
TGTGCCAGTAGTACTTGGACAGGAGGCGGAAACTACGAGCAGTACTTC
CASSTWTGGGNYEQYF
>.|.|TRBV5-5|TRBJ2-7
TGTGCCAGCAGCTTCGCTCTAGATCCCTCATACTACGAGCAGTACTTC
CASSFALDPSYYEQYF
>.|.|TRBV11-3|TRBJ2-1
TGTGCCAGCAGCTCATATAGAGAGAGCTCCTACAATGAGCAGTTCTTC
CASSSYRESSYNEQFF
>.|.|TRBV9|TRBJ2-2
TGTGCCAGCAGCGTACTGGGGGCCCTTACGAACACCGGGGAGCTGTTTTTT
CASSVLGALTNTGELFF
>few|.|TRBV28|TRBJ2-3
TGTGCCAGCAGCTCACGGACGGGGGTCGGCACAGATACGCAGTATTTT
CASSSRTGVGTDTQYF
>.|TRBD2|TRBV19|TRBJ2-1
TGTGCCATACTCGCTGCTAGCGGGAATGAGCAGTTCTTC
CAILAASGNEQFF
>.|.|TRBV4-3|TRBJ1-6
TGCGCCAGCAGCCTGACGGTTAGGGCCCGCGTCGGAAATTCACCCCTCCACTTT
CASSLTVRARVGNSPLHF
>.|TRBD1|TRBV5-1|TRBJ2-1
TGCGCCAGCCTGACAGGGGTCCCAGGTGAGCAGTTCTTC
CASLTGVPGEQFF
>.|.|TRBV11-2|TRBJ2-1
TGTGCCAGCCAAGGGACTGGCATTTACAATGAGCAGTTCTTC
CASQGTGIYNEQFF
>.|TRBD1|TRBV14|TRBJ1-6
TGTGCCAGCAGCCAAACCGGACAGGGTCGCTCACCCCTCCACTTT
CASSQTGQGRSPLHF